Below are 4 T cell receptor beta chains sequenced from a single sample in a study of blood T cells in healthy people across ages. Sample-barcoded 5' priming and a J-beta primer mix drove a second PCR of roughly 7 to 11 cycles. TCRdb used MiXCR to reprocess the 5' RACE reads, holding one entry per CDR3 protein. Of roughly 1,300,000 distinct CDR3 sequences in the sample, around 55% are singletons; the top ten hold over 5%. The specimen sequenced was blood. Receptors were obtained from a man aged 18-30 years in good health.

As for this clonotype: Relative to the germline gene, one junction end is altered; a read error may explain this. CDR3 sequence: CAGSSGVQETQYF. The CDR3, as DNA: TGTGCCGGCAGTTCCGGAGTCCAAGAGACCCAGTACTTC. The J gene is TRBJ2-5, the V gene TRBV12-3 or TRBV12-4, with D uncertain. CDR3 length: 13 amino acids.

This chain links TRBV5-1 with TRBJ2-6; unclear D gene. Germline values: CDR1 SGHRS, CDR2 YFSETQ. Trimming removed 0 bases from V and 0 bases from J, with 7 bases in between. CDR3 length equals 16 residues. The CDR3 DNA reads as TGCGCCAGCAGCTTGGTGGCAACCTCTGGGGCCAACGTCCTGACTTTC. Translating gives CASSLVATSGANVLTF.

This sequence joins TRBV14 and TRBJ1-2; 8 bases match TRBD1. The CDR3 extends over 16 amino acids. After removal of 1 base from V and 7 bases from J, the junction contained 11 bases not matched to a gene. Germline lookup yields CDR1 SGHDN and CDR2 FVKESK. The CDR3 DNA reads as TGTGCCAGCAGCCAAGTTATCGGAGGACAGGGCAGTGGCTACACCTTC. Protein product: CASSQVIGGQGSGYTF. The full variable domain, in which reference TRBV14 and TRBJ1-2 provide the parts outside the CDR3, is EAGVTQFPSHSVIEKGQTVTLRCDPISGHDNLYWYRRVMGKEIKFLLHFVKESKQDESGMPNNRFLAERTGGTYSTLKVQPAELEDSGVYFCASSQVIGGQGSGYTFGSGTRLTVV.

The chain employs TRBV25-1 and TRBJ2-3; TRBD1 might be the D (5 bases). CDR3 length equals 14 residues. Trimming pared 5 bases from V and 8 bases from J, leaving 17 bases between. CDR1 and CDR2 from the germline V gene are MGHDK and SYGVNS. In DNA, the CDR3 is TGTGCCAGCAGTTGGGCCTCAGGGTTCAGTACGCAGTATTTT. Its translation: CASSWASGFSTQYF. Supplemented by reference TRBV25-1 and TRBJ2-3, the full variable domain reads EADIYQTPRYLVIGTGKKITLECSQTMGHDKMYWYQQDPGMELHLIHYSYGVNSTEKGDLSSESTVSRIRTEHFPLTLESARPSHTSQYLCASSWASGFSTQYFGPGTRLTVL.